These T cell receptor beta chains were read from a single sample in a study of blood T cells in healthy people across ages. TCRdb processed the 5' RACE reads anew with MiXCR; each CDR3 protein has one entry. The data contain 1.5 million to 1.9 million distinct CDR3 sequences, about 45% of them singletons. Sequencing input: blood. The receptors were sampled from a woman under 30 in good health. The conserved cysteine and the conserved F or W are not part of the CDR3 here. Each record gives: CDR3 length, clone size, J gene, V gene, CDR3 protein. Some rows mark clone size as missing; the rest say once, few, many or name a class of expanded clone.

11,.,TRBJ1-2,TRBV30,AWSTQGAYGYT
14,few,TRBJ2-1,TRBV9,ASSVVSGGGYNEQF
16,.,TRBJ2-5,TRBV10-3,AISTLRAKDWWGETRY
13,once,TRBJ1-1,TRBV5-1,ASSPQGQGNTEAF
13,.,TRBJ2-2,TRBV20-1,SANPGTVNTGELF
13,.,TRBJ2-7,TRBV7-8,ASSPGRMSSYEQY
14,.,TRBJ2-7,TRBV7-2,ASSLRPSRGAYEQY
13,few,TRBJ2-7,TRBV12-3/TRBV12-4,ASSFSGGTSYEQY
13,.,TRBJ2-1,TRBV3-1,ASSQVLDRAYEQF
13,.,TRBJ1-2,TRBV6-1,ASSGGQGSNYGYT
11,.,TRBJ1-2,TRBV3-1,ASSQDWVWGYT
14,.,TRBJ2-5,TRBV27,ASSLKITSGYNEQY
15,.,TRBJ1-2,TRBV12-3/TRBV12-4,ASTFLPGQRPNYGYT
11,.,TRBJ2-5,TRBV2,ASSEGHSGTQY
10,.,TRBJ2-1,TRBV11-1,ASSPMDMEQF
14,.,TRBJ2-1,TRBV12-3/TRBV12-4,AGSFRRILRQDEQF
14,.,TRBJ2-6,TRBV15,ATSRASSSGANVLT
12,few,TRBJ1-2,TRBV7-9,ASSSRQQFYGYT
16,few,TRBJ1-2,TRBV7-9,ASSSVYGTGLPRYGYT
11,many,TRBJ2-5,TRBV9,ASSVGVQETQY
12,.,TRBJ1-2,TRBV5-1,ASASGTLPGGYT
9,.,TRBJ1-2,TRBV29-1,SVQGAYGYT
13,.,TRBJ1-5,TRBV5-5,ASSWEGLINQPQH
11,few,TRBJ1-2,TRBV6-2/TRBV6-3,ASSTGQGFGYT
13,few,TRBJ1-4,TRBV25-1,ASSRYRGSDEKLF
12,.,TRBJ1-1,TRBV6-6,ASRMEGRNTEAF
12,few,TRBJ2-7,TRBV6-6,ASSDQGISYEQY
15,once,.,TRBV12-3/TRBV12-4,ASSLRSLAGGPPTQY
12,.,TRBJ1-2,TRBV3-1,ASSQGRRASGYT
13,.,TRBJ2-7,TRBV12-3/TRBV12-4,ASRPGTLQTYEQY
11,few,TRBJ2-7,TRBV5-8,ASSRWAAYEQY
13,.,TRBJ2-1,TRBV5-1,ASRENPGSRGEQF
14,.,TRBJ1-5,TRBV5-6,ASSLWGRGRNQPQH
13,many,TRBJ2-1,TRBV12-3/TRBV12-4,ASSLWGSSYNEQF
12,once,TRBJ2-5,TRBV20-1,SAPTSGDQETQY
12,few,TRBJ2-7,TRBV27,ASSFTYGPYEQY
12,.,TRBJ2-1,TRBV9,ASSVGEPYNEQF
9,.,.,TRBV6-1,ALGRGYEQY
13,once,TRBJ2-4,TRBV14,ASSQVGTAKNIQY
15,.,TRBJ2-1,TRBV20-1,SASSSLGQTPYNEQF